This TCR beta chain was observed in a study of PD-1 blockade in classical Hodgkin lymphoma. Study findings and constraints: Exclusion applied to patients who initiated nivolumab less than 1 year following ASCT. TCR diversity rose significantly by C4D1 in CD4+ but not CD8+ cells.

Time point specified: cycle 4 day 1 (C4D1), after about 6 weeks of nivolumab. Autologous stem cell transplantation was followed by relapse in every patient, and brentuximab vedotin exposure varied. CDR1 is SGHRS, CDR2 YFSETQ, per germline. The junction had 5 bases not matched to a gene; V was cut back by 4 bases and J by 2 bases. The CDR3 runs 15 residues. In the case of this clone: Its specificity is not known.

This table comes from immunoSEQ multiplex PCR, and its TCRdb copy is limited to in-frame clones, with some not included. The sample lists 5,500 to 8,000 clones, 70% to 85% seen once, with under 30% in the top ten. This clonotype was obtained from a human donor with classical Hodgkin lymphoma. The chain couples TRBV5-1 to TRBJ2-2; 7 bases agree with TRBD1. Material: peripheral blood mononuclear cells (PBMCs), obtained before the fourth cycle of nivolumab. The DNA for the CDR3 is TGCGCCAGCAGCCGGACAGGAGTAAACACCGGGGAGCTGTTTTTT. This codes for CASSRTGVNTGELFF.